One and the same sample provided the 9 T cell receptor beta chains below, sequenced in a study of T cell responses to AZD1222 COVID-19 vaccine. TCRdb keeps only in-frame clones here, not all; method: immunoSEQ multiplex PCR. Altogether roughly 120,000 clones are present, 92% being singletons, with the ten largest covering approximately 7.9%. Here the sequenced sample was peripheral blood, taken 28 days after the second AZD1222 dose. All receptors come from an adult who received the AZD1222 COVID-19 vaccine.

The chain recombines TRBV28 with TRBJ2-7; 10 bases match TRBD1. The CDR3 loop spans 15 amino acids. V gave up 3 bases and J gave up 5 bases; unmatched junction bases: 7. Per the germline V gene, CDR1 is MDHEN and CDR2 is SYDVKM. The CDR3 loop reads CASSFGTGDINEQYF. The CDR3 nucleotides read TGTGCCAGCAGTTTCGGGACAGGGGATATAAACGAGCAGTACTTC.

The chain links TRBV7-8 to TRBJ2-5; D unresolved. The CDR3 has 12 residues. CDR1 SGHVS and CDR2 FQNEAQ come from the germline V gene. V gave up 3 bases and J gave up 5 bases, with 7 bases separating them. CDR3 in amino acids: CASSFAAETQYF. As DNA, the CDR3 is TGTGCCAGCAGCTTCGCTGCGGAGACCCAGTACTTC.

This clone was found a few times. CDR3: CASSLDAGGGYEQYF. CDR3 DNA sequence: TGTGCCAGCAGCTTAGATGCGGGGGGGGGCTACGAGCAGTACTTC. The genes are TRBV7-6 and TRBJ2-7, with TRBD2 matching over 9 bases. CDR3 length: 15 residues. CDR1 is SGHVS and CDR2 is FNYEAQ in the germline V gene. The V segment lost 1 base and the J segment 3 bases; nucleotides outside the gene matches: 4.

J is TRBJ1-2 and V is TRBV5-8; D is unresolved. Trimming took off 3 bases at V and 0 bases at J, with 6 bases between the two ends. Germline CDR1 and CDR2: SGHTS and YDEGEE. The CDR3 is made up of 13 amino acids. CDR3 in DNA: TGTGCCAGCAGCTCCGACCCTAACTATGGCTACACCTTC. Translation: CASSSDPNYGYTF.

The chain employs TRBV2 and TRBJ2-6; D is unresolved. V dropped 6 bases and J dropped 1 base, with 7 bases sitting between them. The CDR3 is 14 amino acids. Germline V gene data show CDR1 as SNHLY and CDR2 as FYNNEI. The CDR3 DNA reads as TGTGCCAGCAGAACGGCGTCTGGGGCCAACGTCCTGACTTTC. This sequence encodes CASRTASGANVLTF.

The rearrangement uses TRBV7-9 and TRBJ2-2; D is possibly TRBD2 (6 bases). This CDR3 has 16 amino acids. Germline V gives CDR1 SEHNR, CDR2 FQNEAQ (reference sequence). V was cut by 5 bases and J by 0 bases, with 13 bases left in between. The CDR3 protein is CASSPISGTNTGELFF. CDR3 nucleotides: TGTGCCAGCAGCCCCATTAGCGGTACGAACACCGGGGAGCTGTTTTTT.

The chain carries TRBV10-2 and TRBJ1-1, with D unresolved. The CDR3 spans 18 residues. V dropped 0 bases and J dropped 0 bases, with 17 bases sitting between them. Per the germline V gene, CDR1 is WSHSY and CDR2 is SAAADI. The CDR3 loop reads CASSESKSAGFMNTEAFF. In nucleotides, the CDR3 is TGCGCCAGCAGTGAGTCCAAGTCAGCAGGATTCATGAACACTGAAGCTTTCTTT.

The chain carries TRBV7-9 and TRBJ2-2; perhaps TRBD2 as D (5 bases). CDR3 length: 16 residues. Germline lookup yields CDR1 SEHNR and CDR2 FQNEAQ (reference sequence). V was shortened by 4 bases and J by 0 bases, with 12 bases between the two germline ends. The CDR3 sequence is CASSSRERANTGELFF. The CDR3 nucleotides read TGTGCCAGCAGCTCGAGGGAGAGGGCGAACACCGGGGAGCTGTTTTTT.

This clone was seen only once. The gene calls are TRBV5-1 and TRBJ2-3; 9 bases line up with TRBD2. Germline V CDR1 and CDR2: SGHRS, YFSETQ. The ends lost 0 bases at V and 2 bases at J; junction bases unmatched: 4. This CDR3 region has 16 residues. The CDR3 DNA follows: TGCGCCAGCAGCTTGGTCGCGGGGGGGATCACAGATACGCAGTATTTT. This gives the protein CASSLVAGGITDTQYF.